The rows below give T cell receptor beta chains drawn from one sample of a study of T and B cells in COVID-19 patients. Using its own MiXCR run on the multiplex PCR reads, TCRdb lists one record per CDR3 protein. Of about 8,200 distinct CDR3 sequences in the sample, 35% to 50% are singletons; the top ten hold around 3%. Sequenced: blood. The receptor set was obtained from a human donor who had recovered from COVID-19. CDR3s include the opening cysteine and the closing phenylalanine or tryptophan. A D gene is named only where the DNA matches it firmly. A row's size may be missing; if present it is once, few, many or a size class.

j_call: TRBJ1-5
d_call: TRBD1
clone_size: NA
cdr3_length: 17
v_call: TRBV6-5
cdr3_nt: TGTGCCAGCAGTAGGGTGGGACAGGGAAGCGGCAATCAGCCCCAGCATTTT
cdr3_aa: CASSRVGQGSGNQPQHF

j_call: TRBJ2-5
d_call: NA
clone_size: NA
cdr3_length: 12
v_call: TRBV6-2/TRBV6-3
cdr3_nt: TGTGCCAGCAGTTGGGCAGGGGAGGCCCAGTACTTC
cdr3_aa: CASSWAGEAQYF

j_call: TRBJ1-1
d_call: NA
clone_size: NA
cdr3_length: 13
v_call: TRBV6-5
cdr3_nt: TGTGCCAGCAGTTCCTCGGTGAACACTGAAGCTTTCTTT
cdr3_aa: CASSSSVNTEAFF

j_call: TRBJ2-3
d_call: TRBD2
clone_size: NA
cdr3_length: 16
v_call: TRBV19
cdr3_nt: TGTGCCAGTAGTAGCGGGACTAGCGGGGGCACAGATACGCAGTATTTT
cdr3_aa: CASSSGTSGGTDTQYF

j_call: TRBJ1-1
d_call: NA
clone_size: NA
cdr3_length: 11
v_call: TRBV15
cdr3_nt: TGTGCCACCAGCAAGGGTACTGAAGCTTTCTTT
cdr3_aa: CATSKGTEAFF

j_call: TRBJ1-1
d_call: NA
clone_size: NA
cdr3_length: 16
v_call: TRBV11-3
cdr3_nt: TGTGCCAGCAGCCCACAGTGGGGGGATCTTGACACTGAAGCTTTCTTT
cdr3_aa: CASSPQWGDLDTEAFF

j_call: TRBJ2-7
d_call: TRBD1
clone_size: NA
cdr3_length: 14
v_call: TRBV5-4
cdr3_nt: TGTGCCAGCAGGTGGGACAGGTCCGGCCACGAGCAGTACTTC
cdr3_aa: CASRWDRSGHEQYF

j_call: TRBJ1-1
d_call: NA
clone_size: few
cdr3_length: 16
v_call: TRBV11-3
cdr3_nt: TGTGCCAGCAGCTTAGAAGACGGCAGGGGGAACACTGAAGCTTTCTTT
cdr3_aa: CASSLEDGRGNTEAFF

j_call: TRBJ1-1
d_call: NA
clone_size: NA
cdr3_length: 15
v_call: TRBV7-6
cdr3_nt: TGTGCCAGCAGCTTAGCCCCCAGGGCCGACACTGAAGCTTTCTTT
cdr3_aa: CASSLAPRADTEAFF

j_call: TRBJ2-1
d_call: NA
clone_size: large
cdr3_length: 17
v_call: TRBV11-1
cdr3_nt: TGTGCCAGCAGCTTGTTGCAGGGCGACTCTGGAACCAATGAGCAGTTCTTC
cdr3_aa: CASSLLQGDSGTNEQFF

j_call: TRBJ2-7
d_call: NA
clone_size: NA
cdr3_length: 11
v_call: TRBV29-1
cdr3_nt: TGCAGCGGGCTCGAAGGGGGGCGAGTGTACTTC
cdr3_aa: CSGLEGGRVYF

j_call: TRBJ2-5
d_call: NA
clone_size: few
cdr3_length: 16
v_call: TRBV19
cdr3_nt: TGTGCCAGTAGTCTCCGTCAGGGGTCCGCTCAAGAGACCCAGTACTTC
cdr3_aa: CASSLRQGSAQETQYF

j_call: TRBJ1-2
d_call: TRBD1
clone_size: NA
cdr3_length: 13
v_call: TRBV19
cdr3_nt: TGTGCCAGTAGTATAGAGAGGGACAGGGCGCCCACCTTC
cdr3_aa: CASSIERDRAPTF

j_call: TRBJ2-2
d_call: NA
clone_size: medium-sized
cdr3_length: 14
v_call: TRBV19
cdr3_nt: TGTGCCAGTAGTATATCATCGAACACCGGGGAGCTGTTTTTT
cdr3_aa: CASSISSNTGELFF

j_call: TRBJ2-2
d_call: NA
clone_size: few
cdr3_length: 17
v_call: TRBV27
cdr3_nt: TGTGCCAGCAGTTTTCGGCCGCTGCAGGTGGACACCGGGGAGCTGTTTTTT
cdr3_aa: CASSFRPLQVDTGELFF

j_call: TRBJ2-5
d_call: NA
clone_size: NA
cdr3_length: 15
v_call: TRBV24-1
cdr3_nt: TGTGCCACCAGTGGTGGGCCGGCGTACCAAGAGACCCAGTACTTC
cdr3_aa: CATSGGPAYQETQYF

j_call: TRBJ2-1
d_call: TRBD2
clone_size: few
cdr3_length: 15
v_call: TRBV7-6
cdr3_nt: TGTGCCAGCAGCTTAGGCGGGACTAGCTTGTATGAGCAGTTCTTC
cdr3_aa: CASSLGGTSLYEQFF

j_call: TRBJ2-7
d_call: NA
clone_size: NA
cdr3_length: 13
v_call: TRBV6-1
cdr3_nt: TGTGCCAGCAGCAAAACGGGGTCCTACGAGCAGTACTTC
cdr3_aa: CASSKTGSYEQYF

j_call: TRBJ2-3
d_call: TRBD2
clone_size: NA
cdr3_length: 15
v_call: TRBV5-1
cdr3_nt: TGCGCCAGCAGTTGGGGACTAGCGGGGGCAGATACGCAGTATTTT
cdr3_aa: CASSWGLAGADTQYF

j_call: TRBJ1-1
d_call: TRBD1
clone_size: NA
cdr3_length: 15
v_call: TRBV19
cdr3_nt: TGTGCCAGTAATCGACAGGGGGCTAGGAACACTGAAGCTTTCTTT
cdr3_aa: CASNRQGARNTEAFF

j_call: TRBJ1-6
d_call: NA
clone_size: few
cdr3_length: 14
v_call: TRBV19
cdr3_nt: TGTGCCAGTAGGCGGGGGCTGGGTGACTCACCCCTCCACTTT
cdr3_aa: CASRRGLGDSPLHF

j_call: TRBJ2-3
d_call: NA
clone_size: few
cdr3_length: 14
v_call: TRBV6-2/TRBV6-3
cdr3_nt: TGTGCCAGCAGGGCCTCGGGGAGCACAGATACGCAGTATTTT
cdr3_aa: CASRASGSTDTQYF

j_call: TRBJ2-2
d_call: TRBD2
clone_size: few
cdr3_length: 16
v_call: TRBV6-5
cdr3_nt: TGTGCCAGCAGCCGACGACCGGGACTAGCGCCCGGGGAGCTGTTTTTT
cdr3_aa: CASSRRPGLAPGELFF

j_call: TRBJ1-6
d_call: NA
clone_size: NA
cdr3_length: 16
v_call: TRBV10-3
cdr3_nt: TGTGCCATCAGTGAGTCCGGCTCACGGCTCGATTCACCCCTCCACTTT
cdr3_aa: CAISESGSRLDSPLHF

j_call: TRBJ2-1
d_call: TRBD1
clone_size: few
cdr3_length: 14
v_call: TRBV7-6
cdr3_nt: TGTGCCAGCAGCCTCCGGGACAGGGGCAATGAGCAGTTCTTC
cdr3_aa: CASSLRDRGNEQFF

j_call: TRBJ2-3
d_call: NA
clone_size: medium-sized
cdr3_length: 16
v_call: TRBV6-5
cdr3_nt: TGTGCCAGCAGTTACCGTAGCCGAGCCAGCACAGATACGCAGTATTTT
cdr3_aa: CASSYRSRASTDTQYF

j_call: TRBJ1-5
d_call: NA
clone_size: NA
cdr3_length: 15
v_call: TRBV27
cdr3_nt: TGTGCCAGCAGTCCGACCCTTTATAGCAATCAGCCCCAGCATTTT
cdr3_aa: CASSPTLYSNQPQHF

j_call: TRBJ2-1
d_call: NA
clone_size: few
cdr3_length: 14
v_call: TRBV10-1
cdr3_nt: TGCGCCAGCAGTGACCGGGCCTCGTACAATGAGCAGTTCTTC
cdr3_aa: CASSDRASYNEQFF